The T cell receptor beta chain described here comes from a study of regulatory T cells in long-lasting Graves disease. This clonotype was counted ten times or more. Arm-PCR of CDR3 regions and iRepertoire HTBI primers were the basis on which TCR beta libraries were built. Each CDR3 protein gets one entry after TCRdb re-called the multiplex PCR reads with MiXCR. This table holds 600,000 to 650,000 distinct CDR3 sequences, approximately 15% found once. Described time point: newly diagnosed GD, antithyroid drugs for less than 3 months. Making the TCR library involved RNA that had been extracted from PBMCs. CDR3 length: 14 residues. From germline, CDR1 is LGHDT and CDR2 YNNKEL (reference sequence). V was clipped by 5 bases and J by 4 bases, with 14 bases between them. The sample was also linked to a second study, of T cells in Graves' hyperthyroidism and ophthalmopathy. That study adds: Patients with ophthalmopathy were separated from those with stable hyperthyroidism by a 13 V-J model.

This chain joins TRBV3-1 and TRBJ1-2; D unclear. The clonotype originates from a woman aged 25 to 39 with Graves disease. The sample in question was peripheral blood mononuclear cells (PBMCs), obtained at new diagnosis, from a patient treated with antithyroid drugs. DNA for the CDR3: TGTGCCAGCAGCGACCCTCGAAGAAGCTATGGCTACACCTTC. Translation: CASSDPRRSYGYTF.